The following is a T cell receptor beta chain sequence with its context. This sample is part of a study of blood T cell repertoires in COVID-19. Sequenced by immunoSEQ multiplex PCR; TCRdb stores in-frame clones only, minus some. The data contain around 21,000 clones, 89% of them singletons. Sequenced: peripheral blood. This clonotype originated in a human donor with active COVID-19. The donor label of this sample is uncertain.

CDR3 nucleotides: TGTGCCAGCTCACCACTCACTTCTATCTCCTACAATGAGCAGTTCTTC. It encodes CASSPLTSISYNEQFF. This chain uses TRBV18 with TRBJ2-1; D unresolved. V dropped 1 base and J dropped 0 bases, with 10 bases sitting between them. In germline, CDR1 is KGHSH, CDR2 LQKENI. This CDR3 is built from 16 residues.